This T cell receptor (beta chain) was documented in a study of PD-1 blockade in classical Hodgkin lymphoma. Study outcomes and limitations: Before treatment, complete responders showed about the same diversity as newly diagnosed patients.

A word on this clone: Its antigen is as yet unknown.

Each patient's relapse followed autologous stem cell transplantation, and brentuximab vedotin exposure varied. The ends lost 3 bases at V and 4 bases at J; junction bases unmatched: 9. This CDR3 is built from 15 residues. Germline-derived CDR1 and CDR2 are SGHRS and YFSETQ. TCRdb's copy holds only in-frame clones and misses some; the assay was immunoSEQ multiplex PCR. The sample includes over 85,000 clones, approximately 80% of them seen just once. Sample: peripheral blood mononuclear cells (PBMCs), taken before the second cycle of nivolumab. This chain joins TRBV5-1 and TRBJ1-1, with 7 nucleotides matching TRBD1. The TCR was taken from a human donor with classical Hodgkin lymphoma. The CDR3 DNA is TGCGCCAGCAGCTGGGAAACAGGGGTTGGCACTGAAGCTTTCTTT. Its protein is CASSWETGVGTEAFF.